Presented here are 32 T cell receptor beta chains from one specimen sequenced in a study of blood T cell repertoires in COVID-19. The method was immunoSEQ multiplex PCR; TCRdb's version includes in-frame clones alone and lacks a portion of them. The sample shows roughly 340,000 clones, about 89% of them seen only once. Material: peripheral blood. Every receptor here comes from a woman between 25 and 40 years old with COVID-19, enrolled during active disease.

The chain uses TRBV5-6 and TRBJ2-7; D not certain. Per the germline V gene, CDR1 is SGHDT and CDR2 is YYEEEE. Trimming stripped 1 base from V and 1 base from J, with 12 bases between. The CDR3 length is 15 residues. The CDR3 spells CASSLHSFLSYEQYV. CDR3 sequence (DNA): TGTGCCAGCAGCTTGCACAGCTTCTTGTCCTACGAGCAGTACGTC.

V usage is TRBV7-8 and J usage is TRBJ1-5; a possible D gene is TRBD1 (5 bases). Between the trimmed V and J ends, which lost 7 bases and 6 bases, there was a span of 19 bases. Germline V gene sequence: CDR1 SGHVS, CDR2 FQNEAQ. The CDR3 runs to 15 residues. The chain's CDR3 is CASTLGGVGGQPQHF. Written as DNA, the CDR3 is TGTGCCAGCACCCTAGGAGGGGTGGGTGGTCAGCCCCAGCATTTT.

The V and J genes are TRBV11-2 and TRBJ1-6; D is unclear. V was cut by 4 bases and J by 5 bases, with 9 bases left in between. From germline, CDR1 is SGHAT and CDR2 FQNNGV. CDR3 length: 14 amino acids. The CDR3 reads CASSSGGNNSPLHF. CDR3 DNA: TGTGCCAGCAGCTCGGGAGGGAATAATTCACCCCTCCACTTT.

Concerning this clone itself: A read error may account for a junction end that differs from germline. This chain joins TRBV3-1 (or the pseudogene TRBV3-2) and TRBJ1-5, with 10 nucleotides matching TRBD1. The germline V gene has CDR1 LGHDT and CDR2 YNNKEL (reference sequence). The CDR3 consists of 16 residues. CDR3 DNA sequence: TGTGCCAGCAGTAAAGAACCGGGACAGGGGTTTCAGGCCCAGCATTTT. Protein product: CASSKEPGQGFQAQHF.

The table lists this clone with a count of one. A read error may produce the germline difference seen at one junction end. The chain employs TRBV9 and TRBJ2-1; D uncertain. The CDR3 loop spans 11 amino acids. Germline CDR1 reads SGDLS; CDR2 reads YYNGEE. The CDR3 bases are TGTGCCAGCAGCGTAGGCTCTGTTCGGGTCTTC. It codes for CASSVGSVRVF.

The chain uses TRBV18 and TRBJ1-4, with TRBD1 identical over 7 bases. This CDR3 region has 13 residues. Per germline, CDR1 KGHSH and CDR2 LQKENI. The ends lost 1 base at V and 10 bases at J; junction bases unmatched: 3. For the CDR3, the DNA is TGTGCCAGCTCACCACGGGACAGCGGAAAACTGTTTTTT. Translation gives CASSPRDSGKLFF.

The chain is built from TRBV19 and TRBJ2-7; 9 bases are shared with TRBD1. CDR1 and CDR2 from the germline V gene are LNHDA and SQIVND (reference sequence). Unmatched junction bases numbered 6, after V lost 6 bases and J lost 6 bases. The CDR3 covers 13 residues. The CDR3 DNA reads TGTGCCAGTAGCGAGGGGACAGGGAGCGAGCAGTACTTC. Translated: CASSEGTGSEQYF.

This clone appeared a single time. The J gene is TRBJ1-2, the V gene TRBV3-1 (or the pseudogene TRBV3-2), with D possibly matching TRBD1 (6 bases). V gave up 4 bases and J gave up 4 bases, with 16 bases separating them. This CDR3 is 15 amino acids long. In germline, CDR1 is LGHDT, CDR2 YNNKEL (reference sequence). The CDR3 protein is CASSLLGGSSYGYTF. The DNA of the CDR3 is TGTGCCAGCAGCCTCCTAGGGGGATCGAGCTATGGCTACACCTTC.

CDR3 sequence reads: CASSIDGTGYLGQPQHF. CDR3 DNA: TGTGCCAGTAGTATAGACGGGACAGGGTATCTCGGTCAGCCCCAGCATTTT. The rearrangement uses TRBV19 and TRBJ1-5; 9 bases map to TRBD1. V trimming: 0 bases; J trimming: 6 bases; junction bases outside the gene matches: 9. The CDR3 has 17 amino acids. Germline V CDR1 and CDR2: LNHDA, SQIVND (reference sequence). Full variable domain (rest looked up from reference TRBV19 and TRBJ1-5): DGGITQSPKYLFRKEGQNVTLSCEQNLNHDAMYWYRQDPGQGLRLIYYSQIVNDFQKGDIAEGYSVSREKKESFPLTVTSAQKNPTAFYLCASSIDGTGYLGQPQHFGDGTRLSIL.

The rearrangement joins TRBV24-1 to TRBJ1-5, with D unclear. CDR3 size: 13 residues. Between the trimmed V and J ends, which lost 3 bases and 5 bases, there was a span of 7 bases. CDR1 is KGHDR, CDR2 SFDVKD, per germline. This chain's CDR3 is CATSDTRDQPQHF. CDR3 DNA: TGTGCCACCAGTGATACGAGGGATCAGCCCCAGCATTTT.

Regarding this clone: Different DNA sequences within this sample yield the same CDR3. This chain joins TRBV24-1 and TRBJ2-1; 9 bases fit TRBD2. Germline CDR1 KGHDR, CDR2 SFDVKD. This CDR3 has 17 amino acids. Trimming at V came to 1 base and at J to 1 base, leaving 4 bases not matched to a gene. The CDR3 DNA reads TGTGCCACCAGTGATTTTAGGCTAGCGGGGTCCTACAATGAGCAGTTCTTC. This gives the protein CATSDFRLAGSYNEQFF.

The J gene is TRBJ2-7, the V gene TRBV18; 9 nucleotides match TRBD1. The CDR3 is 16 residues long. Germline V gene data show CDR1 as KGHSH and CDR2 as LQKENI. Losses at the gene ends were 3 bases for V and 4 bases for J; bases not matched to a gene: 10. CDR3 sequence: CASSPGYRGQGYEQYF. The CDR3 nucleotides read TGTGCCAGCTCACCTGGGTACCGGGGACAGGGTTACGAGCAGTACTTC.

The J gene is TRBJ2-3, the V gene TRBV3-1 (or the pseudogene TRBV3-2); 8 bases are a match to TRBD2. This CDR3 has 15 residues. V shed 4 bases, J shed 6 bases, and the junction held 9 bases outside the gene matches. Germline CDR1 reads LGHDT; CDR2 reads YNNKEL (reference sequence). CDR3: CASSRSQRGGDTQYF. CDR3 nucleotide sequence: TGTGCCAGCAGCCGAAGCCAACGGGGGGGCGATACGCAGTATTTT.

The DNA of the CDR3 is TGTGCCAGCAGCTCAGCGGGGGGGCTAGGGTCTGAGCAGTTCTTC. Translated, it gives CASSSAGGLGSEQFF. The J gene is TRBJ2-1, the V gene TRBV7-2; TRBD2 agrees at 10 bases. The germline CDR1 and CDR2 sequences are SGHTA and FQGNSA. Trimming took 4 bases from V and 9 from J; bases not matched to a gene: 9. CDR3 length: 15 residues.

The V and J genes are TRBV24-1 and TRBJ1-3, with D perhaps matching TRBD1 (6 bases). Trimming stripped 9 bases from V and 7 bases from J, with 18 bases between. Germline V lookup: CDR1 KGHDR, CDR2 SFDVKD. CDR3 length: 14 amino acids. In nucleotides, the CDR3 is TGTGCCACCGGACGTCTCGGGGGGGCTAACACCATATATTTT. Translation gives CATGRLGGANTIYF.

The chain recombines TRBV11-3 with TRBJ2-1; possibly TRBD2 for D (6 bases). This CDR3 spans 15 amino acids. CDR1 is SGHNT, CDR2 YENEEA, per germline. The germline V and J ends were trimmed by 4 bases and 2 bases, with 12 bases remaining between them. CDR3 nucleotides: TGTGCCAGCAGCTCGGGGGTACGCGCCTACAATGAGCAGTTCTTC. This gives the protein CASSSGVRAYNEQFF.

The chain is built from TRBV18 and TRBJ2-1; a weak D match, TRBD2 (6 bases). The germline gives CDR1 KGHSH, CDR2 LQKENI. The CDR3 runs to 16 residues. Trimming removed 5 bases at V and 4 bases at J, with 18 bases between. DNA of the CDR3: TGTGCCAGCTCATCGATGGCGGGACCCACTTACAATGAGCAGTTCTTC. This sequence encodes CASSSMAGPTYNEQFF.

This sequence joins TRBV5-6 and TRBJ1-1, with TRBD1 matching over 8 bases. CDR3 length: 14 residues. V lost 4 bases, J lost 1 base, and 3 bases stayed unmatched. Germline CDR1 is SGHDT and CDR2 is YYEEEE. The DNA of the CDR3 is TGTGCCAGCAGCAGGGACAGGAGGAACACTGAAGCTTTCTTT. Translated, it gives CASSRDRRNTEAFF.

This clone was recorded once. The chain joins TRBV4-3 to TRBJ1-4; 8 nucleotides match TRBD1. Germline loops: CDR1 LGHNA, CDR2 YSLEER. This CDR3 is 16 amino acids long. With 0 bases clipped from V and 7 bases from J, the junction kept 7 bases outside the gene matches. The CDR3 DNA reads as TGCGCCAGCAGCCAAGATTTGGGACAGGTTGGTGAAAAACTGTTTTTT. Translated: CASSQDLGQVGEKLFF.

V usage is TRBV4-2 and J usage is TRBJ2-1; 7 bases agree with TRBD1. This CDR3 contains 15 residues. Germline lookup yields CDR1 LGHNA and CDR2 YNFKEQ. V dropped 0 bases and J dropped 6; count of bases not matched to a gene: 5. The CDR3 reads CASSQDHPGGNEQFF. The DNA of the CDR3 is TGTGCCAGCAGCCAAGATCACCCAGGGGGCAATGAGCAGTTCTTC.

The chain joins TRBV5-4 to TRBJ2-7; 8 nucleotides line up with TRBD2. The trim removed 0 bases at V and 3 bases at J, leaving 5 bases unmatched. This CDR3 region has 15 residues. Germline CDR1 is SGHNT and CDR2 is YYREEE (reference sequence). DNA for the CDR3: TGTGCCAGCAGCTTGGGTCGGGGGGGGTTCTACGAGCAGTACTTC. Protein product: CASSLGRGGFYEQYF.

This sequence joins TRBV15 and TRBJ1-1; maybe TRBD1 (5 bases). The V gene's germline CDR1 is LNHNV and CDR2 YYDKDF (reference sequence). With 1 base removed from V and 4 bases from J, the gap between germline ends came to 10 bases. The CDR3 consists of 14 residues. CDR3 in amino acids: CATSRGTGGTEAFF. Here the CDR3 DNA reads TGTGCCACCAGCAGAGGGACGGGGGGCACTGAAGCTTTCTTT. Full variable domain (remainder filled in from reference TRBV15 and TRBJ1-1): DAMVIQNPRYQVTQFGKPVTLSCSQTLNHNVMYWYQQKSSQAPKLLFHYYDKDFNNEADTPDNFQSRRPNTSFCFLDIRSPGLGDTAMYLCATSRGTGGTEAFFGQGTRLTVV.

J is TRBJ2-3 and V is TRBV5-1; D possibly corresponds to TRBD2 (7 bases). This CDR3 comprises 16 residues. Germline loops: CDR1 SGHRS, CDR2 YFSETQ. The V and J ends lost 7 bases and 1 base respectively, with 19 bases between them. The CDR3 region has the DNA TGCGCCAGCTCCACGAGGGGGGGGTCTCGCACAGATACGCAGTATTTT. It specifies CASSTRGGSRTDTQYF.

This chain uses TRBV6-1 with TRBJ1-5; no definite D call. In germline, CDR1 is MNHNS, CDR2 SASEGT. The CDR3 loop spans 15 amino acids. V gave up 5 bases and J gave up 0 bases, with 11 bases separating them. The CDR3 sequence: CASSFAEYSNQPQHF. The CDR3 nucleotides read TGTGCCAGCAGTTTCGCAGAATATAGCAATCAGCCCCAGCATTTT.

CDR3 nucleotide sequence: TGTGCCAGCAGCTTAGACAGGGTACCGCAGTACGTC. It specifies CASSLDRVPQYV. V and J are TRBV7-9 and TRBJ2-7, with a weak D call TRBD1 (6 bases). V lost 1 base, J lost 9 bases, and 10 bases lay in between. This CDR3 has 12 amino acids. Germline assignment: CDR1 SEHNR and CDR2 FQNEAQ (reference sequence).

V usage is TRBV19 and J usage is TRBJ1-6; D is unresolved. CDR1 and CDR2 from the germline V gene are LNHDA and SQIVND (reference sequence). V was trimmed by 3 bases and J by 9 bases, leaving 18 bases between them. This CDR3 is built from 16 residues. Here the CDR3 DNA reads TGTGCCAGTAGTATCGCGGGGTCAGCAAGAGGTTCACCCCTCCACTTT. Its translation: CASSIAGSARGSPLHF.

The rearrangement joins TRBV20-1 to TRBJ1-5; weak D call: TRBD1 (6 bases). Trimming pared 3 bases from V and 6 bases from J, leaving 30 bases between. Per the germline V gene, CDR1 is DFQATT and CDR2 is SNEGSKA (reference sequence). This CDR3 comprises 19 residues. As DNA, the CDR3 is TGCAGTGCTAGTTCCCTCGCCCCCGGGACCTTCCCCAGGGGTCAGCCCCAGCATTTT. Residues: CSASSLAPGTFPRGQPQHF.

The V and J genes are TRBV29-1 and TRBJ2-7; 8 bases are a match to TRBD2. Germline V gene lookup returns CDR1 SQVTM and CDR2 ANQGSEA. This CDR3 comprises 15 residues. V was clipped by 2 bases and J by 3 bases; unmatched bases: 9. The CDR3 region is CSVETPGTSGYEQYV. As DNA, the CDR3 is TGCAGCGTTGAAACACCAGGGACTAGTGGCTACGAGCAGTACGTC.

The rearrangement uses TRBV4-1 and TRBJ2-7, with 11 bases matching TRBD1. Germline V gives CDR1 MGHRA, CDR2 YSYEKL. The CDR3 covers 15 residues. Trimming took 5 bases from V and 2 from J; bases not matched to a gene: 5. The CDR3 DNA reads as TGCGCCAGCAGCGACCGGACAGGGGGCCCCTACGAGCAGTACTTC. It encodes CASSDRTGGPYEQYF.

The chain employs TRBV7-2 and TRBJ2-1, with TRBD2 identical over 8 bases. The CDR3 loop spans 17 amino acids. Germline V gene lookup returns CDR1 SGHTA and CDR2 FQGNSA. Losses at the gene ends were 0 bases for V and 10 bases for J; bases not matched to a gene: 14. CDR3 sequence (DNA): TGTGCCAGCAGCTTAGCCAGTCGCGGGAGGTGGCTAGAAGAGCAGTTCTTC. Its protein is CASSLASRGRWLEEQFF.

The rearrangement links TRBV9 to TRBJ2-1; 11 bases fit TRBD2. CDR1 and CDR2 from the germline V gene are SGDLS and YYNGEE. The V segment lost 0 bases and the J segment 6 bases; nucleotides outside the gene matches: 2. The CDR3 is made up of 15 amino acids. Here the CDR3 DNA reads TGTGCCAGCAGCGTAGGAGGGACTAGCGGCAATGAGCAGTTCTTC. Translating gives CASSVGGTSGNEQFF.

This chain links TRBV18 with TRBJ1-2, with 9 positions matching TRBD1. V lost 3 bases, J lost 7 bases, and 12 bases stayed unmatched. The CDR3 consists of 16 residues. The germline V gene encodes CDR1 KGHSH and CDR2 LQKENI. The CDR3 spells CASSPSGTGRGGGYTF. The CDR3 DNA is TGTGCCAGCTCACCCTCCGGGACAGGGAGAGGGGGTGGCTACACCTTC.